The 29 T cell receptor beta chains given below trace back to one sample, sequenced in a study of T cell clonality in common variable immunodeficiency. Here immunoSEQ multiplex PCR was the method, and the copy in TCRdb shows in-frame clones only, minus some. The sample yields roughly 25,000 clones, without any singletons. The study's findings and limits: In common variable immunodeficiency, TCR beta chains reportedly carried fewer deletions and N-nucleotide insertions.

Their specific antigens are unknown. The sequenced material came from peripheral blood mononuclear cells. The receptors derive from a human donor with common variable immunodeficiency.

About this clone: Read coverage stops 3 residues before the CDR3 terminus; the germline J gene supplies the remainder. The gene calls are TRBV2 and TRBJ2-7; D may be TRBD2 (5 bases). Per the germline V gene, CDR1 is SNHLY and CDR2 is FYNNEI. The CDR3 is 15 amino acids. The V end lost 2 bases, the J end lost 4 bases, and 15 bases lay between the germline ends. The part of the CDR3 DNA that was read is TGTGCCAGCAGTGAAAGGCTCCTAGGCGGGTACGAG. Its protein product is CASSERLLGGYE. In full, the CDR3 is CASSERLLGGYEQYF.

This clone was counted ten times or more. The read gets to within 3 residues of the CDR3 end, and the germline J gene fills in the rest. The chain combines TRBV5-1 with TRBJ2-4, with a possible D match to TRBD1 (6 bases). Germline loops: CDR1 SGHRS, CDR2 YFSETQ. The CDR3 runs 15 residues. The germline V and J ends were trimmed by 0 bases and 8 bases, with 15 bases remaining between them. CDR3 residues: CASSLATQGLDIQYF. CDR3 bases read: TGCGCCAGCAGCTTGGCTACACAGGGTTTGGACATT.

For this clone: From the germline J gene comes the end of the CDR3, since the read stops 3 residues before it. J is TRBJ1-5 and V is TRBV19; D is possibly TRBD1 (6 bases). The germline gives CDR1 LNHDA, CDR2 SQIVND (reference sequence). The ends were cut back, 3 bases at V and 3 bases at J, with 15 bases in the middle. The CDR3 is 16 residues long. The CDR3 bases that were read are TGTGCCAGTAGTATGGATGGGACACAGTACAATCAGCCC. Translating it yields CASSMDGTQYNQP. In full, the CDR3 is CASSMDGTQYNQPQHF. The whole variable domain, filled in from reference TRBV19 and TRBJ1-5, reads DGGITQSPKYLFRKEGQNVTLSCEQNLNHDAMYWYRQDPGQGLRLIYYSQIVNDFQKGDIAEGYSVSREKKESFPLTVTSAQKNPTAFYLCASSMDGTQYNQPQHFGDGTRLSIL.

This clone showed up many times. The CDR3 goes on 3 residues after the read ends, and that part is filled in from the germline J gene. V usage is TRBV7-8 and J usage is TRBJ2-7; TRBD2 matches 9 bases. The CDR3 contains 16 residues. CDR1 is SGHVS and CDR2 is FQNEAQ in the germline V gene. With 1 base clipped from V and 2 bases from J, the junction kept 6 bases outside the gene matches. The part of the CDR3 DNA that was read is TGTGCCAGCAGCTTAGAGGCGGCTAGCGGGGCCTACGAG. Its protein is CASSLEAASGAYE. The whole CDR3 protein is CASSLEAASGAYEQYF.

This clone has just a few counts. The observed sequence ends 3 residues before the CDR3 terminus, with the missing tail filled in from the germline J gene. The chain uses TRBV10-2 and TRBJ2-3; D is unclear. CDR1 is WSHSY, CDR2 SAAADI, per germline. This CDR3 comprises 13 residues. V was trimmed by 2 bases and J by 5 bases, leaving 8 bases between them. CDR3 bases read: TGCGCCAGCAGTGAGCCGAACGGAGATACG. This sequence encodes CASSEPNGDT. The entire CDR3 is CASSEPNGDTQYF.

This clone was detected only a few times. The CDR3 end falls 3 residues outside the read, so it is completed with the germline J gene. Other DNA variants within this sample encode the same CDR3. The V call is TRBV7-6, the J call TRBJ1-2; 8 bases are a match to TRBD1. The CDR3 spans 14 residues. The germline V gene encodes CDR1 SGHVS and CDR2 FNYEAQ. CDR3 bases read: TGTGCCAGCAGCTTAGCGGACAGGGCGGGGGGC. This gives the protein CASSLADRAGG. The whole CDR3 is CASSLADRAGGYTF.

This clone was found many times. The read terminates 3 residues before the CDR3 end, so the remaining end is supplied by the germline J gene. The V and J genes are TRBV7-2 and TRBJ1-1, with 12 bases aligning to TRBD1. The CDR3 contains 15 residues. Per germline, CDR1 SGHTA and CDR2 FQGNSA. CDR3 protein: CASSWPGQGAREAFF. Incomplete CDR3 DNA: TGTGCCAGCAGCTGGCCGGGACAGGGGGCTAGAGAA.

This clone has a count of ten or more. The DNA ends 3 residues before the CDR3 does, and the rest of the CDR3 is filled in from the germline J gene. The chain links TRBV5-5 to TRBJ2-3; 9 nucleotides agree with TRBD2. Trimming removed 4 bases from V and 0 bases from J; junction bases left unmatched: 3. CDR1 and CDR2 from the germline V gene are SGHKS and YYEKEE (reference sequence). CDR3 length equals 15 residues. CDR3 bases read: TGTGCCAGCAGCGGACTAGCGACTAGCACAGATACG. This gives the protein CASSGLATSTDT. In full, the CDR3 reads CASSGLATSTDTQYF.

This clone has more than one count but fewer than ten. The read stops 3 residues short of the end of the CDR3; the missing end is completed from the germline J gene. V is TRBV7-9 and J is TRBJ2-2, with D hard to call. Looked up from germline, CDR1 is SEHNR and CDR2 is FQNEAQ (reference sequence). V was clipped by 5 bases and J by 0 bases, with 7 bases between them. The CDR3 length is 14 residues. CDR3 region: CASSPTTNTGELFF. The CDR3 DNA, read in part, is TGTGCCAGCAGCCCCACAACGAACACCGGGGAG.

This clone was detected ten times or more. The read ends 3 residues before the CDR3 terminus; that terminus is restored from the germline J gene. This chain joins TRBV5-4 and TRBJ2-7; perhaps TRBD2 as D (6 bases). The germline V gene has CDR1 SGHNT and CDR2 YYREEE (reference sequence). Trimming stripped 4 bases from V and 0 bases from J, with 14 bases between. The CDR3 is 15 amino acids. CDR3 sequence: CASSRDSLGSYEQYF. The CDR3 bases that were read are TGTGCCAGCAGCAGGGACTCCTTAGGCTCCTACGAG.

At least ten counts were recorded for this clone. With the read ending 3 residues before the CDR3 end, the germline J gene is used to fill in that end. The V and J genes are TRBV18 and TRBJ2-3; 7 bases are a match to TRBD1. Germline CDR1 is KGHSH and CDR2 is LQKENI. Trimming removed 4 bases from V and 4 bases from J; junction bases left unmatched: 5. The CDR3 is 14 residues long. CDR3 DNA, as far as it was read: TGTGCCAGCTCACAACAGACAGGGTCAGATACG. Translating it yields CASSQQTGSDT. The whole CDR3 sequence reads CASSQQTGSDTQYF.

This clone was picked up many times. The missing CDR3 end, 3 residues past where the read stops, is filled in from the germline J gene. This chain links TRBV7-6 with TRBJ2-7, with no clear D. The germline V gene has CDR1 SGHVS and CDR2 FNYEAQ. This CDR3 has 13 residues. Trimming cost V 2 bases and J 0 bases, with 5 bases left between them. CDR3 sequence reads: CASSLYSSYEQYF. The part of the CDR3 DNA that was read is TGTGCCAGCAGCTTATACAGCTCCTACGAG.

This clone was counted ten times or more. The CDR3 extends 3 residues past the end of the read, so its final part is completed from the germline J gene. The rearrangement uses TRBV5-4 and TRBJ1-2; D remains ambiguous. The germline V gene has CDR1 SGHNT and CDR2 YYREEE (reference sequence). Trimming took off 2 bases at V and 0 bases at J, with 5 bases between the two ends. CDR3 length: 13 residues. Partial CDR3 DNA: TGTGCCAGCAGCTTCTCTACTAACTATGGC. Encoded protein: CASSFSTNYG. The CDR3 in its entirety is CASSFSTNYGYTF. Supplemented by reference TRBV5-4 and TRBJ1-2, the full variable domain reads ETGVTQSPTHLIKTRGQQVTLRCSSQSGHNTVSWYQQALGQGPQFIFQYYREEENGRGNFPPRFSGLQFPNYSSELNVNALELDDSALYLCASSFSTNYGYTFGSGTRLTVV.

This clone has more than one count but fewer than ten. The CDR3 goes on 3 residues after the read ends, and that part is filled in from the germline J gene. The gene calls are TRBV29-1 and TRBJ2-5, with 7 bases lining up with TRBD1. Per the germline V gene, CDR1 is SQVTM and CDR2 is ANQGSEA. This CDR3 is built from 13 residues. The trim removed 4 bases at V and 3 bases at J, leaving 5 bases unmatched. The CDR3 DNA, read in part, is TGCAGCGTTGTGCTGGACAGGAAAGAGACC. This encodes CSVVLDRKET. The full-length CDR3 reads as CSVVLDRKETQYF.

In regard to this clone: The read is 3 residues too short to cover the CDR3 end, so that end is filled in from the germline J gene. The V gene is TRBV7-8, the J gene TRBJ1-5; D possibly corresponds to TRBD1 (5 bases). The germline V gene encodes CDR1 SGHVS and CDR2 FQNEAQ. Trimming took off 0 bases at V and 7 bases at J, with 10 bases between the two ends. The CDR3 runs to 14 residues. The CDR3 loop reads CASSLAREMQPQHF. CDR3 bases read: TGTGCCAGCAGCTTAGCCAGGGAGATGCAGCCC.

Remarks on this clone: The read gets to within 3 residues of the CDR3 end, and the germline J gene fills in the rest. The gene calls are TRBV2 and TRBJ2-3; D is perhaps TRBD2 (6 bases). V was cut by 6 bases and J by 1 base, with 8 bases left in between. CDR1 is SNHLY and CDR2 is FYNNEI in the germline V gene. The CDR3 consists of 13 residues. Incomplete CDR3 DNA: TGTGCCAGCAGGCGGGAACGCACAGATACG. Residues: CASRRERTDT. The whole CDR3 is CASRRERTDTQYF.

This clone was picked up many times. The read is 3 residues too short to cover the CDR3 end, so that end is filled in from the germline J gene. The chain links TRBV28 to TRBJ2-6, with 14 bases identical to TRBD2. Trimming at V came to 5 bases and at J to 2 bases, leaving 5 bases not matched to a gene. Germline V gives CDR1 MDHEN, CDR2 SYDVKM. The CDR3 extends over 18 amino acids. Partial CDR3 DNA: TGTGCCAGCAGTACGCAGACTAGCGGGAGGGCTGGGGCCAACGTC. Protein sequence: CASSTQTSGRAGANV. The entire CDR3 reads CASSTQTSGRAGANVLTF. Full variable domain (remainder filled in from reference TRBV28 and TRBJ2-6): DVKVTQSSRYLVKRTGEKVFLECVQDMDHENMFWYRQDPGLGLRLIYFSYDVKMKEKGDIPEGYSVSREKKERFSLILESASTNQTSMYLCASSTQTSGRAGANVLTFGAGSRLTVL.

Details on this clone: Coverage ceases 3 residues before the CDR3 finishes, and the germline J gene fills in the end. This rearrangement joins TRBV2 to TRBJ2-7, with a weak D call TRBD1 (5 bases). CDR3 length equals 14 residues. In germline, CDR1 is SNHLY, CDR2 FYNNEI. V was pared by 3 bases and J by 1 base, with 10 bases between. CDR3 sequence: CASSDMTVSYEQYF. The CDR3 bases that were read are TGTGCCAGCAGTGATATGACAGTTTCCTACGAG.

The sample holds a few counts of this clone. With the read ending 3 residues before the CDR3 end, the germline J gene is used to fill in that end. The chain combines TRBV29-1 with TRBJ2-7; TRBD1 is a possible D gene (5 bases). Germline CDR1 is SQVTM and CDR2 is ANQGSEA. This CDR3 is 16 amino acids long. V gave up 4 bases and J gave up 4 bases, with 23 bases separating them. The part of the CDR3 DNA that was read is TGCAGCGTTGCCCAAGGTCCAGGGTTGGTCAGTTACGAG. It encodes CSVAQGPGLVSYE. In full, the CDR3 reads CSVAQGPGLVSYEQYF.

Remarks on this clone: The read halts 3 residues ahead of the CDR3 end, with the missing end drawn from the germline J gene. The J gene is TRBJ2-5, the V gene TRBV4-2; perhaps TRBD2 as D (6 bases). CDR1 LGHNA and CDR2 YNFKEQ come from the germline V gene. The V end was cut by 0 bases, the J end by 4 bases, with 21 bases between. The CDR3 sequence is 18 residues long. The CDR3 DNA, read in part, is TGTGCCAGCAGCCAAGATCCCCGGGGAGGCGGATTAAGAGAGACC. This encodes CASSQDPRGGGLRET. The entire CDR3 reads CASSQDPRGGGLRETQYF.

The sample holds many counts of this clone. The CDR3 end lies 3 residues beyond the end of the read and is filled in from the germline J gene. The chain uses TRBV20-1 and TRBJ1-5, with 11 bases fitting TRBD1. This CDR3 region has 17 residues. J lost 2 bases, V lost 1 base, and 7 bases had no gene match. Per germline, CDR1 DFQATT and CDR2 SNEGSKA (reference sequence). This CDR3 reads CSARGRTGGMGNQPQHF. The covered CDR3 bases are TGCAGTGCTAGAGGAAGGACAGGGGGCATGGGCAATCAGCCC.

The covered CDR3 bases are TGTGCCAGCAGCTATTCCGGGACTAATCGGTACGAG. Its protein product is CASSYSGTNRYE. The full CDR3 sequence reads CASSYSGTNRYEQYF. V is TRBV5-6 and J is TRBJ2-7, with 7 nucleotides matching TRBD2. The read is 3 residues too short to cover the CDR3 end, so that end is filled in from the germline J gene. This CDR3 contains 15 residues. V was pared by 3 bases and J by 4 bases, with 10 bases of the junction left unmatched. Germline V gene lookup returns CDR1 SGHDT and CDR2 YYEEEE.

This clone appeared a few times. CDR3 DNA (partial): TGCAGTGCAGGGGGCGACAATGAG. Its protein product is CSAGGDNE. The whole CDR3 reads CSAGGDNEQFF. The chain joins TRBV20-1 to TRBJ2-1; TRBD1 matches 7 bases. With the read ending 3 residues before the CDR3 end, the germline J gene is used to fill in that end. V trimming: 6 bases; J trimming: 5 bases; junction bases outside the gene matches: 1. The CDR3 is made up of 11 amino acids. Germline-derived CDR1 and CDR2 are DFQATT and SNEGSKA (reference sequence).

This clone came up many times. The read is 3 residues too short to cover the CDR3 end, so that end is filled in from the germline J gene. The V call is TRBV6-2 or TRBV6-3, the J call TRBJ2-1; 8 bases are a match to TRBD1. Per the germline V gene, CDR1 is MNHEY and CDR2 is SVGEGT. This CDR3 comprises 13 residues. The V gene end was trimmed by 7 bases and the J gene end by 5 bases; junction bases not matched to a gene: 4. The CDR3 DNA, read in part, is TGTGCCAGCAACAGGGGGGAAAACAATGAG. The encoded protein is CASNRGENNE. The entire CDR3 reads CASNRGENNEQFF.

This clone was seen only a few times. A read error may produce the germline difference seen at one junction end. The read ends 3 residues shy of where the CDR3 ends; the end is completed using the germline J gene. This chain uses TRBV19 with TRBJ1-5; perhaps TRBD1 as D (6 bases). Germline CDR1 reads LNHDA; CDR2 reads SQIVND (reference sequence). CDR3 length equals 18 residues. The CDR3 DNA, read in part, is TGTGCCACCGCCGGGCGCCGGGGGGGGGCACATAGCAAGCAGCCC. Its translation is CATAGRRGGAHSKQP. The entire CDR3 is CATAGRRGGAHSKQPQHF.

This clone was detected a few times. The CDR3 is cut off 3 residues early in the read; its end comes from the germline J gene. The J gene is TRBJ2-6, the V gene TRBV19; the match to TRBD1 covers 7 bases. This CDR3 spans 15 amino acids. CDR1 is LNHDA and CDR2 is SQIVND in the germline V gene (reference sequence). With 7 bases clipped from V and 2 bases from J, the junction kept 5 bases outside the gene matches. The CDR3 here is CASIHTGAGANVLTF. CDR3 bases read: TGTGCCAGTATTCACACAGGGGCTGGGGCCAACGTC.

To note about this clone: Sequencing ends 3 residues short of the CDR3 end; the germline J gene provides the rest. This chain uses TRBV20-1 with TRBJ2-7; 7 bases agree with TRBD2. The trim removed 3 bases at V and 2 bases at J, leaving 7 bases unmatched. Germline CDR1 DFQATT, CDR2 SNEGSKA (reference sequence). This CDR3 comprises 14 residues. The covered CDR3 bases are TGCAGTGCTAGCGGGACTATATTCACCTACGAG. It is translated as CSASGTIFTYE. The entire CDR3 is CSASGTIFTYEQYF.

This clone was seen many times. The CDR3 end falls 3 residues outside the read, so it is completed with the germline J gene. The chain combines TRBV18 with TRBJ2-2; possibly TRBD1 for D (6 bases). Per germline, CDR1 KGHSH and CDR2 LQKENI. V shed 1 base and J shed 4 bases, with 13 bases lying between them. This CDR3 is built from 16 residues. Partial CDR3 DNA: TGTGCCAGCTCACCACTCCGGGACATAACCACCGGGGAG. Residues: CASSPLRDITTGE. From start to end, the CDR3 is CASSPLRDITTGELFF.

In this sample, this clone turned up many times. Coverage ceases 3 residues before the CDR3 finishes, and the germline J gene fills in the end. The chain uses TRBV6-2 or TRBV6-3 and TRBJ2-3, with 10 bases fitting TRBD1. After removal of 0 bases from V and 3 bases from J, the junction contained 6 bases not matched to a gene. There are 17 residues in the CDR3. The germline gives CDR1 MNHEY, CDR2 SVGEGT. CDR3 region: CASSYSRRDRGTDTQYF. CDR3 bases read: TGTGCCAGCAGTTACTCGAGAAGGGACAGGGGTACAGATACG.